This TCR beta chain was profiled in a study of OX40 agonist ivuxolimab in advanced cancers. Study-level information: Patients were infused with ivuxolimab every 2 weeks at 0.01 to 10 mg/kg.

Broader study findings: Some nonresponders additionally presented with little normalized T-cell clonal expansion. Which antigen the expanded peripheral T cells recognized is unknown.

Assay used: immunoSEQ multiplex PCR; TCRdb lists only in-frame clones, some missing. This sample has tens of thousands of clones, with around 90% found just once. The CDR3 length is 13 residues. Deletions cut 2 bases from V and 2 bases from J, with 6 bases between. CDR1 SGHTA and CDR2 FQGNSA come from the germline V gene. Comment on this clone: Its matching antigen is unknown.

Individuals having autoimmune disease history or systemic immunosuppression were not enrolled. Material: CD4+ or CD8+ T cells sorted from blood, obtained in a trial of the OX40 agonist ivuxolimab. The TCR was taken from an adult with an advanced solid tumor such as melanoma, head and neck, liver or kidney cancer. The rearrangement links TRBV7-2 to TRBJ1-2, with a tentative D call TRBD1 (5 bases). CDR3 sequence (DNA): TGTGCCAGCAGCTTAAACAGGAACTATGGCTACACCTTC. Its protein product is CASSLNRNYGYTF. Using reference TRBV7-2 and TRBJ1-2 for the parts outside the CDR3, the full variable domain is GAGVSQSPSNKVTEKGKDVELRCDPISGHTALYWYRQSLGQGLEFLIYFQGNSAPDKSGLPSDRFSAERTGGSVSTLTIQRTQQEDSAVYLCASSLNRNYGYTFGSGTRLTVV.